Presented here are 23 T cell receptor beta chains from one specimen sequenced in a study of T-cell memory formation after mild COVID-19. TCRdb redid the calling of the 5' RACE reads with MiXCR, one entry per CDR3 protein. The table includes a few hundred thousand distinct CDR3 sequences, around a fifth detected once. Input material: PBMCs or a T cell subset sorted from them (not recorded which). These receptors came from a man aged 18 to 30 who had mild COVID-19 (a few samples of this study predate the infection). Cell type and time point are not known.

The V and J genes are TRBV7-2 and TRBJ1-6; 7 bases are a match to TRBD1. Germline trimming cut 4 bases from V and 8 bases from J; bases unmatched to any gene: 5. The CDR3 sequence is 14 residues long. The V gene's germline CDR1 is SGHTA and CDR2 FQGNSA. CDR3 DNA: TGTGCCAGCAGCTGGCGGGACAGTTATTCACCCCTCCACTTT. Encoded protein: CASSWRDSYSPLHF.

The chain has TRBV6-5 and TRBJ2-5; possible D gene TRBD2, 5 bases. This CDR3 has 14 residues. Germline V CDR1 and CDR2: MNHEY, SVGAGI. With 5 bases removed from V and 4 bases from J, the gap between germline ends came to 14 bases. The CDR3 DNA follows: TGTGCCAGCAGTCCCGGGGTGTGGCTAGAGACCCAGTACTTC. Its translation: CASSPGVWLETQYF.

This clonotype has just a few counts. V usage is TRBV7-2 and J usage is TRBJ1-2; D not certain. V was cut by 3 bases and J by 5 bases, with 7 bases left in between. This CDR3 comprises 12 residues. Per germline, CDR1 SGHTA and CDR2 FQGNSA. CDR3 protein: CASSFTVYGYTF. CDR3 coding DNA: TGTGCCAGCAGCTTTACTGTATATGGCTACACCTTC.

Here the CDR3 reads CSAPSETGFRGYTF. CDR3 DNA sequence: TGCAGTGCTCCGTCCGAGACGGGCTTTAGGGGCTACACCTTC. The rearrangement joins TRBV20-1 to TRBJ1-2; D remains unclear. Germline V gives CDR1 DFQATT, CDR2 SNEGSKA (reference sequence). This CDR3 is built from 14 residues. The germline V and J ends were trimmed by 5 bases and 8 bases, with 21 bases remaining between them.

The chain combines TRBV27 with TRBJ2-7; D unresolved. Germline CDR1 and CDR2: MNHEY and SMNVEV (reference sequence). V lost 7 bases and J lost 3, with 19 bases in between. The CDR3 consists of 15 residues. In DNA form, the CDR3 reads TGTGCCAGCACTGGGTATCGAGAAAAGAGCTACGAGCAGTACTTC. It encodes CASTGYREKSYEQYF.

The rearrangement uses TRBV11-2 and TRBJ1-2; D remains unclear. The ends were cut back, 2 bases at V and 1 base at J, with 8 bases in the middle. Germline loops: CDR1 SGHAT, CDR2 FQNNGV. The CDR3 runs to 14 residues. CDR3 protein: CASSLQRINYGYTF. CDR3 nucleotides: TGTGCCAGCAGCTTACAACGGATTAACTATGGCTACACCTTC.

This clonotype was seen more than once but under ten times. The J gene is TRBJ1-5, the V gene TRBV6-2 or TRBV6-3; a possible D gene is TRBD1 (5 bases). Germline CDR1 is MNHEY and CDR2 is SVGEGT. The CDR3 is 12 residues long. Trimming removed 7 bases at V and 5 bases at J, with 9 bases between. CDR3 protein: CASTEGYQPQHF. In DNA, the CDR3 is TGTGCCAGCACAGAGGGGTATCAGCCCCAGCATTTT.

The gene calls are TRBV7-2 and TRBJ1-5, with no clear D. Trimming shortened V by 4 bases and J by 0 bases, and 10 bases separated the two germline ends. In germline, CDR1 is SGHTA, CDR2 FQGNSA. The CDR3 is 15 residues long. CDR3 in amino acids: CASSYYLDSNQPQHF. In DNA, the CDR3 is TGTGCCAGCAGCTACTACTTGGATAGCAATCAGCCCCAGCATTTT. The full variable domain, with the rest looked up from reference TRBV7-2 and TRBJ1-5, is GAGVSQSPSNKVTEKGKDVELRCDPISGHTALYWYRQSLGQGLEFLIYFQGNSAPDKSGLPSDRFSAERTGGSVSTLTIQRTQQEDSAVYLCASSYYLDSNQPQHFGDGTRLSIL.

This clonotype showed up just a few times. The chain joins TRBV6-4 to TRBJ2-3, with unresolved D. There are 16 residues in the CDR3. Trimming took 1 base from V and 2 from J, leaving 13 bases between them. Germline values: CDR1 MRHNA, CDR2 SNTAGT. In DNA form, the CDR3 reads TGTGCCAGCAGTGACTGGGCCCAGATTGACACAGATACGCAGTATTTT. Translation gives CASSDWAQIDTDTQYF.

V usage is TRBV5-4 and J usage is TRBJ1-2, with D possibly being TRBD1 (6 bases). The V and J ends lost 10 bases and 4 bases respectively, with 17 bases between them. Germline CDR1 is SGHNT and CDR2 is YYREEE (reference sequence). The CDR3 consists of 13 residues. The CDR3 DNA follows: TGTGCCGTCAGCCAAGGGGGGCTCTATGGCTACACCTTC. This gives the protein CAVSQGGLYGYTF. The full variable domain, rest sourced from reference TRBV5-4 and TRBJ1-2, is ETGVTQSPTHLIKTRGQQVTLRCSSQSGHNTVSWYQQALGQGPQFIFQYYREEENGRGNFPPRFSGLQFPNYSSELNVNALELDDSALYLCAVSQGGLYGYTFGSGTRLTVV.

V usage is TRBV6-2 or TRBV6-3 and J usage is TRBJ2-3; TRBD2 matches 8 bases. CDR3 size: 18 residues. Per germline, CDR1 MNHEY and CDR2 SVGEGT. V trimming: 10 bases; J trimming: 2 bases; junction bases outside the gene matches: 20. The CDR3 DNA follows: TGTGCCATTCGACCTTCCTTTGCGGGGGGCCGGCCCACAGATACGCAGTATTTT. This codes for CAIRPSFAGGRPTDTQYF.

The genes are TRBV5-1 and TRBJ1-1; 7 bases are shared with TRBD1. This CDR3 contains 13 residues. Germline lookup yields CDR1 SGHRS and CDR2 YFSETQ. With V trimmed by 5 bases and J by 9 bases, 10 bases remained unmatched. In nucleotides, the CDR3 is TGCGCCAGCAGATCTCAGACAGGGAGCAAAGCTTTCTTT. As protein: CASRSQTGSKAFF.

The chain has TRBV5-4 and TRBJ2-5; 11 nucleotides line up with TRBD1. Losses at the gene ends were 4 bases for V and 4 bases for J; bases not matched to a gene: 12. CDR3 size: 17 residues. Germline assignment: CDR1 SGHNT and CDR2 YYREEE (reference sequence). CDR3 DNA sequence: TGTGCCAGCAGCAGCCTAGGACAGGGGGCGCTGGGAGAGACCCAGTACTTC. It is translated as CASSSLGQGALGETQYF.

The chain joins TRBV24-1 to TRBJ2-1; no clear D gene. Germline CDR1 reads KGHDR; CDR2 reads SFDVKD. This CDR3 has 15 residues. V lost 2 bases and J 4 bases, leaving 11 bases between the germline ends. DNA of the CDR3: TGTGCCACCAGTGATTCCGACTCGATATACAATGAGCAGTTCTTC. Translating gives CATSDSDSIYNEQFF.

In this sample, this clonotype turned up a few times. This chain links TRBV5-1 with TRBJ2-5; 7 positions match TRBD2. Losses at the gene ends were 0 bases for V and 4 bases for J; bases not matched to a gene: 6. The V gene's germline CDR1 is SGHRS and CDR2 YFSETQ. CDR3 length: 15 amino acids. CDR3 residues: CASSLAAGSPETQYF. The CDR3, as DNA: TGCGCCAGCAGCTTGGCAGCGGGGTCTCCAGAGACCCAGTACTTC.

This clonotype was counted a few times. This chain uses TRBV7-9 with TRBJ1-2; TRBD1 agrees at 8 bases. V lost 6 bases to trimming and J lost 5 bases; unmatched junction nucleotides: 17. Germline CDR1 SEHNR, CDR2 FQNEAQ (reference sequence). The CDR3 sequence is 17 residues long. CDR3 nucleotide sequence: TGTGCCAGCAGTCATTCCGGGACAGGAGATTTAGTGTATGGCTACACCTTC. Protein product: CASSHSGTGDLVYGYTF.

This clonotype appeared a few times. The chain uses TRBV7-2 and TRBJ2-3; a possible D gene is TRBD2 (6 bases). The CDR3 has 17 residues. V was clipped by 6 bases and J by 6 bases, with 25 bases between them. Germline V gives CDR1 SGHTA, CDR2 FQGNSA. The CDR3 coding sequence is TGTGCCAGCAGATTATCCGAGGCGGGACGCTCGGGGGATACGCAGTATTTT. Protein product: CASRLSEAGRSGDTQYF.

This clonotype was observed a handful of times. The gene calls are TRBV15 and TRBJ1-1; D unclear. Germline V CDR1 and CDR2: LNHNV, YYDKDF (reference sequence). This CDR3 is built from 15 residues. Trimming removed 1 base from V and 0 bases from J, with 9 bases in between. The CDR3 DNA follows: TGTGCCACCAGCAGAGCCGTCTCCGTGAACACTGAAGCTTTCTTT. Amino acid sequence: CATSRAVSVNTEAFF.

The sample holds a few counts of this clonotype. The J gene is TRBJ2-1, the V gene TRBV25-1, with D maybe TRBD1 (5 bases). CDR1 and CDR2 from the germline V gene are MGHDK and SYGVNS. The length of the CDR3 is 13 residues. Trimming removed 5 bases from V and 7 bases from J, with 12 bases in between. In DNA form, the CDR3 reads TGTGCCAGCAGTCCCGCTGGGGCGAATGAGCAGTTCTTC. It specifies CASSPAGANEQFF.

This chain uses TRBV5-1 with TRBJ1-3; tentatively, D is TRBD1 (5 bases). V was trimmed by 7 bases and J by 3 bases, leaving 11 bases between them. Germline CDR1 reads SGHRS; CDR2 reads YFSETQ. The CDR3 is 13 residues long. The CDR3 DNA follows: TGCGCCAGCGGGGACGGGTTTGGAAACACCATATATTTT. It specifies CASGDGFGNTIYF.

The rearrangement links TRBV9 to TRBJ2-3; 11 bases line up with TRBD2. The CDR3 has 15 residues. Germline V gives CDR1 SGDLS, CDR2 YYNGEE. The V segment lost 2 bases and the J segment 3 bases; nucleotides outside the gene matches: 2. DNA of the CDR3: TGTGCCAGCAGCGTGGTAGCGGGGGGGACAGATACGCAGTATTTT. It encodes CASSVVAGGTDTQYF.

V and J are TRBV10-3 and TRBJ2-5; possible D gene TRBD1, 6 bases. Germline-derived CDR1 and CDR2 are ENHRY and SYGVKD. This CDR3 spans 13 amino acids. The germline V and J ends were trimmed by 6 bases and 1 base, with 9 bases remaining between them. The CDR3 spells CAISQGPQETQYF. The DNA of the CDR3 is TGTGCCATCAGCCAGGGGCCCCAAGAGACCCAGTACTTC.

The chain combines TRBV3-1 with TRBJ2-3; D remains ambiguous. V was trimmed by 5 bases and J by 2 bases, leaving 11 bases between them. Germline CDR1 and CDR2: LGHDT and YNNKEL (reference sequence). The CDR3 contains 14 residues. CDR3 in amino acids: CASSLGTHTDTQYF. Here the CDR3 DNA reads TGTGCCAGCAGCTTGGGTACGCACACAGATACGCAGTATTTT.